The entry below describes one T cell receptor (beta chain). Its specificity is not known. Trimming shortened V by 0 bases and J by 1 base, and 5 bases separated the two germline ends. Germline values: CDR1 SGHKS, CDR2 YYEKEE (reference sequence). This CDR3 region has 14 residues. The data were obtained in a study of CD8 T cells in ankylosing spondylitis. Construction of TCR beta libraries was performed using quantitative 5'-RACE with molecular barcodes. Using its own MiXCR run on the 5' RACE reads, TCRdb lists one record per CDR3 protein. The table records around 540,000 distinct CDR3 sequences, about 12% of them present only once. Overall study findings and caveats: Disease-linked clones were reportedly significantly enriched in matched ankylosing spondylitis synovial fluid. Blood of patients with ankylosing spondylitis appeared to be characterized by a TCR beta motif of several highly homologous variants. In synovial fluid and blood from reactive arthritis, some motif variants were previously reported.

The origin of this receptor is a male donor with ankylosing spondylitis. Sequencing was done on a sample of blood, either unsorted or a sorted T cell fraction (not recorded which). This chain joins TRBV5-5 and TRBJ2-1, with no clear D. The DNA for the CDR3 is TGTGCCAGCAGCTTGGAGGTTTCCTACAATGAGCAGTTCTTC. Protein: CASSLEVSYNEQFF.